This T cell receptor (beta chain) was recorded in a study of cytomegalovirus exposure and HLA in healthy donors listed by TCRdb under 2017. In the study overall: An earlier analysis of approximately 640 of the donors reported 250 to 350 Gb of sequence data and 100 million to 130 million unique TCR beta sequences from about 179 million T cells. The later analysis used no new phenotypic data to find candidate immune exposures, relying instead on TCR beta sequences and their occurrence across donors. In a later analysis, previously published TCR beta repertoires from 670 or so donors were re-analyzed and high-resolution HLA genotyping was added so that TCR occurrence patterns could be studied. A later genetic analysis used genome-wide SNP genotypes for about 55% of the 666 donors, treating that subset as a discovery cohort. Across about 380 genotyped donors of the cohort, an average of about 200,000 unique TCR beta nucleotide sequences per donor were sequenced, and roughly 20% of those sequences were non-productive. The study combined high-throughput TCR immunosequencing, statistical association of individual TCRs with disease status, and machine learning to predict cytomegalovirus infection status. The study aimed to test whether cataloging public T cell receptors could reveal signatures of past pathogen exposure. Because of strong linkage in the cohort, roughly five DR-DQ haplotypes were treated as single units for association and clustering. HLA typing covered class I and class II loci at four-digit resolution. Among the roughly 390 genotyped donors, approximately 77% belonged to the genetic ancestry cluster associated with self-reported Caucasian donors. The study profiled the T cell repertoires of more than 500 subjects by immunosequencing and related them to cytomegalovirus serostatus. An early release covering 550 to 700 HLA-typed donors comprised around 300 gigabases of sequencing data and around 86 million unique TCR sequences. To decide whether each TCR beta V gene segment behaved as functional or pseudogenic, an earlier analysis of some 570 of the donors relied on high-throughput TCR beta sequencing. The number of typed donors differed by locus: about 620-640 for A, B, C, DRB1 and DQB1; approximately 530 for DQA1; some 610 for DPA1; and approximately 450 for DPB1. Every discovery cohort repertoire had been produced on one sequencing platform. Alongside the repertoire data, information on donor age, sex, ethnicity and CMV serostatus was compiled. A separate validation cohort of roughly 130 different subjects was used in addition to the roughly 700-subject first cohort. The paper's findings and limits, for the study overall: In a later analysis, several top co-occurrence clusters were reported to appear linked to parvovirus B19, influenza, CMV and Epstein-Barr virus. Because counts were too low, 15 or so rarely observed V segments, including chromosome 9 orphons, were excluded from the earlier analysis of 587 of the donors. Compared with the 666-donor mean, donors in an Asian-associated ancestry cluster had fewer N-insertions in productive TCRs, according to a later genetic analysis. At a false discovery rate of 0.05, a later analysis linked 16,951 TCR beta sequences to specific HLA alleles. In this cohort, only TCR beta chains were sequenced, and detectable features were limited by the absence of alpha or paired-chain data. A later analysis found that most CMV-associated TCR beta chains appeared HLA-restricted, with HLA associations seemingly driven largely by CMV exposure. The classifier was reported to diagnose cytomegalovirus status with high specificity and sensitivity in both the original cohort and the validation cohort. In a later analysis, HLA-associated TCR beta chains were found to be more clonally expanded and to have lower generation probabilities than equally common non-associated chains. A later analysis found that TCR association rates varied across HLA loci, with DRB1 alleles showing the most associated TCRs and HLA-C alleles the fewest. Linkage disequilibrium might explain the correlated functional status among segregating V segments, but an unknown experimental factor could not be ruled out. Because HLA typing was unavailable for some donors at each locus, only the typed subset was used in association tests. According to the authors, the approach could potentially be generalized to other disease states and immunological phenotypes. A group of highly shared sequence variants was considered likely to be a technical artifact of the sequencing pipeline. Across donors, most TCR sequences were observed very rarely, whereas some public TCRs were present in many individuals. Strong co-occurrence of HLA alleles, especially DR and DQ, made assigning TCR associations to individual alleles difficult. A later genetic analysis associated a missense DCLRE1C variant with V-gene and J-gene trimming of TCR beta chains, and an independent cohort replicated the association. Sequencing depth was assumed to be roughly uniform across donors in the presence/absence analyses, though that assumption may not hold. A further reported finding was that TCR beta sequences accurately predicted the HLA-A and HLA-B alleles for most subjects in the first cohort. Because the 87-base-pair reads could not distinguish some IMGT-functional V segments, including TRBV6-2 and TRBV6-3, those segments were excluded. The only immune exposure information available for the cohort was CMV serostatus. In vitro tests confirmed that a few of the cytomegalovirus-associated TCR beta chains recognize cytomegalovirus antigens. In an earlier analysis of fewer than 750 of the donors, most TCR beta V segments were observed in productive rearrangements about 87% or about 30% of the time, broadly matching IMGT annotations. The study gave a list of roughly 150 TCR beta chains associated with cytomegalovirus.

The cohort was made up of approximately 670 healthy bone marrow donors. Cohort members were all nominally healthy when sampled, although unrecorded immune exposures were likely present. The donor tested CMV seropositive, placing the donor among the 290 or so seropositive members of the cohort. A peripheral blood sample was provided by each donor, and peripheral blood mononuclear cells were used for TCR beta sequencing. The Qiagen DNeasy Blood Extraction Kit was used to extract genomic DNA from the blood cell samples. For CDR1 and CDR2, the germline V gene lists MDHEN and SYDVKM. Trimming takes 4 bases off V and 7 bases off J; junction bases not matched to a gene: 6. The CDR3 covers 15 residues, taking in both the cysteine and the phenylalanine. Of the read, only the CDR3 DNA is kept; its 45 bases are in frame from base 1. About this clone: It has no known antigen specificity. Base qualities are not at hand, and no much larger clone is one base apart.

Libraries came from the immunoSEQ multiplex PCR assay. The multiplex PCR relied on a mix of 60 forward primers for TCR Vbeta segments and 13 reverse primers for TCR Jbeta segments. The CDR3 region of rearranged TCR beta genes was amplified from genomic DNA by a multiplex PCR assay. The Illumina HiSeq System was used to sequence the amplified TCR beta libraries as 87-base-pair reads. As for the original processing: A later analysis tallied around 87 million unique TCR beta chains across the 700 or so repertoires, and about 12 million of those chains were shared by two or more donors. To remove PCR and sequencing errors, raw reads were error-corrected and collapsed into unique sequences using a nearest-neighbor algorithm that merged closely related sequences. V, D and J gene segments were assigned by aligning CDR3 sequences to IMGT reference sequences. For a sequence to be retained, a match of at least six nucleotides was required to both a V gene segment and a J gene segment. Rearrangements were classified as productive when the CDR3 lacked stop codons and remained in frame with V and J, and all other rearrangements were classified as non-productive. CDR3 was defined according to IMGT convention as the region running from the second conserved V-encoded cysteine to the conserved J-encoded phenylalanine. In an earlier analysis of more than 550 of the donors, sequences lacking an unambiguous match to a single V gene segment were excluded. In an earlier analysis of approximately 610 of the donors, V segments were called functional above 56.7% productive rearrangements and were called segregating when the between-donor standard deviation exceeded 5%. A statistical classification framework was built to diagnose cytomegalovirus status from the catalog of TCR beta chain sequences. A later analysis assigned V and J genes by comparing TCR nucleotide sequences with IMGT/GENE-DB human TR gene sequences. In a later analysis, CDR3 sequences and most-parsimonious VDJ recombination scenarios were assigned using the TCRdist pipeline. In a later analysis, every TCR beta chain was defined by the combination of its CDR3 amino acid sequence and its V-gene family, and reads without a unique V-gene family were dropped. To address suspected cross-contamination and a sequencing artifact, a later analysis removed 450 to 700 highly shared, low-generation-probability nucleotide sequences. A later analysis calculated a clonal expansion index for each public chain from normalized within-repertoire ranks of inferred template counts. In a later analysis, generation probabilities were computed with a VDJ recombination model fitted to out-of-frame rearrangements, and the resulting probabilities were checked against IGoR. Hypergeometric tests were used in a later analysis to score TCR-TCR, TCR-HLA and TCR-CMV co-occurrence, with a repertoire-size bias correction applied to the TCR pairs. A later analysis estimated false discovery rates by permuting HLA or CMV assignments 20 times. In a later analysis, co-occurring TCRs were grouped with DBSCAN, and TCRdist sequence similarity was added when clustering was performed within HLA-allele-positive subsets. Repertoires with fewer than 30,000 or more than 120,000 public chains, plus five repertoires with anomalous nucleotide sharing, were excluded from co-occurrence clustering. What TCRdb holds here is the immuneACCESS table cut down to in-frame rearrangements. Part of the clones is not present; checked against another copy, under half of the missing clones reflect an unresolved V gene, and the others are unexplained. Clone size and V and J calls were adopted from that table, with D and trimming inferred from the DNA. This sample is represented by 150,000 to 200,000 clones; about 80% of them were singletons. The biggest ten clones account for over 8% of the sample.

Sequencing was done on a sample of PBMCs. The TCR sequence derives from a man between 18 and 29 years old in good health and CMV-seropositive. The rearranged chain carries TRBV28 and TRBJ2-1, and TRBD1 matches 11 of the central bases. CDR3 loop: CASSSGTGGKNEQFF. The DNA sequence is given as TGTGCCAGCAGTTCCGGGACAGGGGGAAAAAATGAGCAGTTCTTC.